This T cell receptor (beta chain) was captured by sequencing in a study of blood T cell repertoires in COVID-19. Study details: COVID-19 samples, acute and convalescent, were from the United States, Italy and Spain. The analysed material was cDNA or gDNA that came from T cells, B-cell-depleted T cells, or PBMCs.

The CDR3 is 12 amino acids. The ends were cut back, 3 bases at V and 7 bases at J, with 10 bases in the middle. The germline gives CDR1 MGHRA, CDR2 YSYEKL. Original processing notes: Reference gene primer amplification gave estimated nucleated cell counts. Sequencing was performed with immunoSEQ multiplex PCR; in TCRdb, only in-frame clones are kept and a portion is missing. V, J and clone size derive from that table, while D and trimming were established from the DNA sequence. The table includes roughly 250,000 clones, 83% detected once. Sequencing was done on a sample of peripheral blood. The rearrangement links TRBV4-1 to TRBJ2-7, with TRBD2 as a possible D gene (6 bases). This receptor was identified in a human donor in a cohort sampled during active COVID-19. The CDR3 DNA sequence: TGCGCCAGCAGCCAGCCCCTAGCGGAGCAGTACTTC. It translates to CASSQPLAEQYF.